These 23 T cell receptor beta chains originate from one sample sequenced in a study of beta chain features in type 1 diabetes. The isolated RNA, all of it, was reverse transcribed, so expressed TCRB transcripts were what got sequenced. Method: immunoSEQ multiplex PCR; TCRdb's copy keeps in-frame clones and lacks some. The data hold about 410,000 clones, with about 15% observed a single time. The source material was naive CD4+ T cells from blood. The receptors derive from a man aged 30-40 years in good health.

This clone was seen a few times. The rearrangement joins TRBV11-3 to TRBJ2-5; TRBD1 or TRBD2 may be the D gene (5 bases each). V shed 5 bases and J shed 0 bases, with 7 bases lying between them. CDR1 and CDR2 from the germline V gene are SGHNT and YENEEA. The CDR3 is 13 amino acids. The CDR3 sequence is CASSRDDQETQYF. The DNA of the CDR3 is TGTGCCAGCAGCCGGGACGACCAAGAGACCCAGTACTTC. The whole variable domain, remainder taken from reference TRBV11-3 and TRBJ2-5, is EAGVVQSPRYKIIEKKQPVAFWCNPISGHNTLYWYLQNLGQGPELLIRYENEEAVDDSQLPKDRFSAERLKGVDSTLKIQPAELGDSAVYLCASSRDDQETQYFGPGTRLLVL.

This clone has a handful of counts. The V call is TRBV5-1, the J call TRBJ2-1; 9 nucleotides match TRBD1. Germline V lookup: CDR1 SGHRS, CDR2 YFSETQ. The J segment lost 6 bases and the V segment lost 7 bases, leaving 11 bases of the junction unmatched. This CDR3 has 15 residues. CDR3 protein: CASGNRDRESNEQFF. The CDR3 DNA is TGCGCCAGCGGGAACCGGGACAGGGAGAGCAATGAGCAGTTCTTC.

This clone turned up a few times. CDR3 in amino acids: CASSQASVAGVSGNEQFF. In DNA form, the CDR3 reads TGCGCCAGCAGCCAAGCATCCGTGGCGGGGGTAAGCGGCAATGAGCAGTTCTTC. The chain couples TRBV4-3 to TRBJ2-1; TRBD2 agrees at 7 bases. CDR1 LGHNA and CDR2 YSLEER come from the germline V gene. The CDR3 covers 18 residues. V was pared by 1 base and J by 6 bases, with 15 bases of the junction left unmatched.

The chain has TRBV18 and TRBJ2-6; unclear D gene. Trimming cost V 8 bases and J 4 bases, with 12 bases left between them. CDR3 length: 14 amino acids. Germline V gene sequence: CDR1 KGHSH, CDR2 LQKENI. The CDR3 protein is CASLARSGANVLTF. CDR3 DNA: TGTGCCAGCCTGGCCAGGTCAGGGGCCAACGTCCTGACTTTC.

Worth noting for this clone: The final CDR3 position lacks the conserved phenylalanine or tryptophan, pointing to a likely read error. The DNA is left out, because the CDR3 cannot be placed on it with certainty; the CDR3 is given as TCRdb lists it. The V and J genes are TRBV25-1 and TRBJ2-7. Per the germline V gene, CDR1 is MGHDK and CDR2 is SYGVNS. With termini counted, the CDR3 has 13 amino acids. The chain's CDR3 is CASSDGLSGPTFR.

The table lists this clone with a few counts. The J gene is TRBJ2-5, the V gene TRBV25-1; TRBD2 agrees at 11 bases. In germline, CDR1 is MGHDK, CDR2 SYGVNS. CDR3 size: 16 residues. V gave up 3 bases and J gave up 5 bases; unmatched junction bases: 8. DNA of the CDR3: TGTGCCAGCAGTGACCCCGGACTAGCGGGTATTGAGACCCAGTACTTC. It is translated as CASSDPGLAGIETQYF.

This clone was picked up a small number of times. The gene calls are TRBV2 and TRBJ1-1; perhaps TRBD1 as D (5 bases). Germline V gene sequence: CDR1 SNHLY, CDR2 FYNNEI. The length of the CDR3 is 14 residues. Trimming pared 5 bases from V and 6 bases from J, leaving 16 bases between. As DNA, the CDR3 is TGTGCCAGCAGTACGGACATGTCGATCCCTGAAGCTTTCTTT. As protein: CASSTDMSIPEAFF.

The V call is TRBV7-8, the J call TRBJ2-7; TRBD2 matches at 7 bases. Per the germline V gene, CDR1 is SGHVS and CDR2 is FQNEAQ. This CDR3 has 17 amino acids. The ends lost 6 bases at V and 1 base at J; junction bases unmatched: 15. This chain's CDR3 is CASSIKGGPVKSYEQYV. Here the CDR3 DNA reads TGTGCCAGCAGTATCAAGGGAGGGCCCGTCAAATCCTACGAGCAGTACGTC.

The sample holds a few counts of this clone. The gene calls are TRBV7-8 and TRBJ2-2; D uncertain. The germline V gene encodes CDR1 SGHVS and CDR2 FQNEAQ. The CDR3 sequence is 14 residues long. The V end lost 5 bases, the J end lost 7 bases, and 14 bases lay between the germline ends. CDR3 DNA: TGTGCCAGCAGCCGAGAGAGAAAGGTCGGGGAGCTGTTTTTT. It is translated as CASSRERKVGELFF.

The rearrangement uses TRBV30 and TRBJ1-5; D not certain. V was cut by 5 bases and J by 2 bases, with 13 bases left in between. The CDR3 spans 14 residues. Germline loops: CDR1 GTSNPN, CDR2 SVGIG (reference sequence). The CDR3 DNA sequence: TGTGCCTGGGACAAGGATCTCGGCAATCAGCCCCAGCATTTT. Amino acids: CAWDKDLGNQPQHF.

This chain joins TRBV6-5 and TRBJ1-2, with 7 bases matching TRBD1. The germline V gene encodes CDR1 MNHEY and CDR2 SVGAGI. The CDR3 loop spans 13 amino acids. The ends lost 4 bases at V and 4 bases at J; junction bases unmatched: 3. The DNA for the CDR3 is TGTGCCAGCAGTTCGACAGGGATCTATGGCTACACCTTC. This gives the protein CASSSTGIYGYTF.

This clone was picked up a small number of times. The chain carries TRBV13 and TRBJ2-5; 9 bases fit TRBD1. Trimming cost V 5 bases and J 6 bases; bases outside gene matches: 7. This CDR3 region has 14 residues. CDR1 PRHDT and CDR2 FYEKMQ come from the germline V gene (reference sequence). The CDR3 DNA reads as TGTGCCAGCAGCCTAAAAGGGACAGGGCAGACCCAGTACTTC. It is translated as CASSLKGTGQTQYF.

The chain links TRBV11-3 to TRBJ2-5, with unresolved D. V lost 2 bases, J lost 4 bases, and 8 bases lay in between. This CDR3 is built from 13 residues. The germline V gene encodes CDR1 SGHNT and CDR2 YENEEA. CDR3 region: CASSLWKGETQYF. CDR3 nucleotides: TGTGCCAGCAGCTTATGGAAGGGAGAGACCCAGTACTTC.

This clone showed up just a few times. J is TRBJ2-5 and V is TRBV28; D is ambiguous. This CDR3 is 13 amino acids long. From germline, CDR1 is MDHEN and CDR2 SYDVKM. The V end was cut by 3 bases, the J end by 2 bases, with 7 bases between. CDR3 coding DNA: TGTGCCAGCAGTTTGAGCAGTCAAGAGACCCAGTACTTC. Translated, it gives CASSLSSQETQYF.

The sample holds a few counts of this clone. The genes are TRBV7-2 and TRBJ2-3; D is ambiguous. Trimming pared 4 bases from V and 0 bases from J, leaving 11 bases between. CDR1 SGHTA and CDR2 FQGNSA come from the germline V gene. This CDR3 region has 15 residues. CDR3 loop: CASSSLASSTDTQYF. Here the CDR3 DNA reads TGTGCCAGCAGCTCCCTCGCTTCGAGCACAGATACGCAGTATTTT.

This sequence joins TRBV19 and TRBJ2-3; 8 bases are a match to TRBD2. The V segment lost 6 bases and the J segment 0 bases; nucleotides outside the gene matches: 5. The V gene's germline CDR1 is LNHDA and CDR2 SQIVND (reference sequence). This CDR3 comprises 15 residues. CDR3 amino acids: CASSQLAASTDTQYF. CDR3 coding DNA: TGTGCCAGTAGCCAACTAGCGGCTAGCACAGATACGCAGTATTTT.

The chain couples TRBV9 to TRBJ2-7; possibly TRBD1 for D (5 bases). The V gene lost 2 bases and the J gene lost 0 bases, with 6 bases spanning the gap. Germline V CDR1 and CDR2: SGDLS, YYNGEE. The length of the CDR3 is 13 residues. The chain's CDR3 is CASSVDSSYEQYF. As DNA, the CDR3 is TGTGCCAGCAGCGTTGACAGCTCCTACGAGCAGTACTTC. Combining the CDR3 with reference TRBV9 and TRBJ2-7 gives the whole variable domain DSGVTQTPKHLITATGQRVTLRCSPRSGDLSVYWYQQSLDQGLQFLIQYYNGEERAKGNILERFSAQQFPDLHSELNLSSLELGDSALYFCASSVDSSYEQYFGPGTRLTVT.

This clone occurred a few times. This sequence joins TRBV9 and TRBJ1-2, with 7 bases matching TRBD1. Germline CDR1 is SGDLS and CDR2 is YYNGEE. J was trimmed by 2 bases and V by 4 bases; bases with no gene match: 5. The CDR3 runs 14 residues. The CDR3 protein is CASSQETGNYGYTF. Written as DNA, the CDR3 is TGTGCCAGCAGCCAAGAGACAGGGAACTATGGCTACACCTTC.

In regard to this clone: Distinct nucleotide sequences in the sample also encode this CDR3. V usage is TRBV30 and J usage is TRBJ2-3; the D is unclear. The CDR3 contains 11 residues. The V gene lost 1 base and the J gene lost 6 bases, with 5 bases spanning the gap. CDR1 is GTSNPN, CDR2 SVGIG, per germline (reference sequence). CDR3 nucleotide sequence: TGTGCCTGGAGTGCGGTGGATACGCAGTATTTT. Encoded protein: CAWSAVDTQYF.

The chain couples TRBV7-9 to TRBJ1-4; D is perhaps TRBD1 (6 bases). Between the trimmed V and J ends, which lost 1 base and 4 bases, there was a span of 13 bases. Germline V gene data show CDR1 as SEHNR and CDR2 as FQNEAQ (reference sequence). The CDR3 consists of 16 residues. The CDR3 here is CASSLVNGTNNEKLFF. The CDR3 DNA reads TGTGCCAGCAGCTTAGTGAATGGGACAAATAATGAAAAACTGTTTTTT.

The chain is built from TRBV29-1 and TRBJ1-5, with a tentative D call TRBD1 (6 bases). The CDR3 runs to 13 residues. The germline V and J ends were trimmed by 5 bases and 6 bases, with 14 bases remaining between them. The V gene's germline CDR1 is SQVTM and CDR2 ANQGSEA. Here the CDR3 reads CSVLGEGGQPQHF. CDR3 in DNA: TGCAGCGTTTTGGGCGAGGGGGGTCAGCCCCAGCATTTT.

This clone came up a few times. This rearrangement joins TRBV20-1 to TRBJ1-1, with D unclear. The V gene lost 3 bases and the J gene lost 11 bases, with 13 bases spanning the gap. The germline gives CDR1 DFQATT, CDR2 SNEGSKA (reference sequence). The CDR3 runs 11 residues. The CDR3 reads CSARALDKAFF. The CDR3, as DNA: TGCAGTGCTAGGGCCTTAGACAAGGCTTTCTTT.

The chain links TRBV30 to TRBJ2-5; 10 bases align to TRBD2. Germline values: CDR1 GTSNPN, CDR2 SVGIG (reference sequence). This CDR3 has 16 residues. With V trimmed by 2 bases and J by 1 base, 7 bases remained unmatched. CDR3 sequence reads: CAWSTTSGFFQETQYF. The DNA for the CDR3 is TGTGCCTGGAGTACGACTAGCGGGTTTTTCCAAGAGACCCAGTACTTC.